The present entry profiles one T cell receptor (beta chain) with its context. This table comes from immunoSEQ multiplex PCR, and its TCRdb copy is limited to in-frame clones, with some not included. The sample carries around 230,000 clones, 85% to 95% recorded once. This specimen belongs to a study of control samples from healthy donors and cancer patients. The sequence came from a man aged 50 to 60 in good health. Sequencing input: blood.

CDR3 sequence (DNA): TGCGCCAGCAGCCAAGTGGGGGTCGAGCAGTTCTTC. It is translated as CASSQVGVEQFF. The chain recombines TRBV4-3 with TRBJ2-1, with D perhaps given as TRBD1 or TRBD2 (5 bases each). The CDR3 is 12 residues long. V was trimmed by 1 base and J by 10 bases, leaving 8 bases between them. Germline CDR1 reads LGHNA; CDR2 reads YSLEER.